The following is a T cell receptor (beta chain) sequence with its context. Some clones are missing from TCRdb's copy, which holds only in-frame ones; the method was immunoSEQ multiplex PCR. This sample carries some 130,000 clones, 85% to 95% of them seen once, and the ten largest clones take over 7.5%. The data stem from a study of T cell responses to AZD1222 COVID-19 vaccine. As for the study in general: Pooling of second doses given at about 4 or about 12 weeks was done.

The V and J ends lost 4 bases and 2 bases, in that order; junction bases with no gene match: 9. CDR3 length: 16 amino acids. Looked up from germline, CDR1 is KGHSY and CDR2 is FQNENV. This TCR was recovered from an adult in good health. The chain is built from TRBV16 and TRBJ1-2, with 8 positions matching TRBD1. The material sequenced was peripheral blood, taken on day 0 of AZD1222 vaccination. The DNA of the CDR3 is TGTGCCAGCAGCCTAATTCCGGGACAGGAAAACTATGGCTACACCTTC. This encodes CASSLIPGQENYGYTF.